The T cell receptor (beta chain) under discussion was sequenced for a study of T cell clusters in autoimmune cytopenias. TRB was amplified from around 0.25 ug of peripheral blood genomic DNA per sample. Measured by frequency, this clonotype is medium-sized. Its antigen is unknown. TRB was amplified by touch-down multiplex PCR, primer pools A and B combined. Using the multiplex PCR reads, TCRdb records one entry per CDR3 protein without DNA. Its table records 6,000 to 7,000 distinct CDR3 sequences. The germline CDR1 and CDR2 sequences are ENHRY and SYGVKD. The CDR3 consists of 13 residues. Study outcomes and limitations: TRB repertoire shifts in secondary cytopenia and chronic lymphocytic leukemia mostly reflected lymphoma, not autoimmunity.

This receptor was taken from a human donor with an autoimmune cytopenia or autoimmune hepatitis (not recorded which). The material sequenced was peripheral blood. The chain couples TRBV10-3 to TRBJ2-1; TCRdb indicates TRBD1, and absent DNA this call remains unverified. CDR3: CAISERSGWEQFF.